This T cell receptor beta chain stems from a study of T cell repertoires in aging, cancer and after chemotherapy. At the level of the study: Donors were grouped into six age bands spanning 30 or younger through 70 or older. The whole study produced a dataset of several million TCR reads.

The CDR3 runs to 14 residues. Germline-derived CDR1 and CDR2 are LNHDA and SQIVND (reference sequence). Trimming shortened V by 3 bases and J by 4 bases, and 10 bases separated the two germline ends. TRB rearrangements spanning V, D and J were amplified using mixed TRB-A/B primers. TCRdb reanalysed the multiplex PCR reads using MiXCR and keeps one entry per CDR3 protein. The table has over 8,500 distinct CDR3 sequences, roughly 25% seen once. Points from the study as a whole: Healthy donors lost TCR diversity with age mainly through richness, cancer patients through richness and evenness. In each cancer cohort, median generation probability increased across chemotherapy, suggesting thymic output rebounded.

Peripheral blood genomic DNA, not sorted cells or RNA, was the template. Concerning this clonotype: The antigen is not known.

The clonotype was recovered from a human donor in good health. Sequencing was done on a sample of blood. This chain uses TRBV19 with TRBJ1-5; a weak D match, TRBD1 (5 bases). CDR3 sequence: CASSMGLGNQPQHF. The CDR3 DNA sequence: TGTGCCAGTAGTATGGGACTGGGAAATCAGCCCCAGCATTTT.